This record looks at one TCR beta chain sequence and its context. Its antigen is unidentified. This sample stems from a study of cytomegalovirus exposure and HLA in healthy donors. Study context: About 80 million unique TCRs from HLA-typed donors were held in an early data release.

Study-wide findings and caveats: A missense DCLRE1C variant was associated with V- and J-gene trimming of TCR beta chains in a later analysis, and an independent cohort replicated the association. For most subjects, TCR beta sequences were reported to predict HLA-A and HLA-B alleles with accuracy.

The PCR made use of 60 Vbeta and 13 Jbeta primers. Libraries were prepared by immunoSEQ multiplex PCR; TCRdb keeps only in-frame clonotypes and omits some of them. Here the sample spans more than 150,000 clones, 81% being singletons. The CDR3 totals 16 residues. Per germline, CDR1 LNHDA and CDR2 SQIVND (reference sequence). V was cut by 5 bases and J by 1 base, with 16 bases left in between. This sequence joins TRBV19 and TRBJ2-3; D might be TRBD2 (5 bases). Source material: PBMCs. The TCR originated in a woman aged 25 to 39 in good health and CMV-seronegative. The CDR3 here is CASSDLRGHGTDTQYF. CDR3 coding DNA: TGTGCCAGTAGTGACCTTCGGGGTCATGGCACAGATACGCAGTATTTT.